This is a list of T cell receptor beta chains from one sample in a study of T cell responses to AZD1222 COVID-19 vaccine. Method: immunoSEQ multiplex PCR; TCRdb's copy keeps in-frame clones and lacks some. Seen here are about 180,000 clones, approximately 86% observed once, and the top ten hold about 9.9%. This sample comprised peripheral blood, obtained 28 days after the second AZD1222 dose. The receptors derive from an adult who received the AZD1222 COVID-19 vaccine. The CDR3 runs from the conserved cysteine through the conserved F or W. Fields, in order: V gene, clone size, CDR3 length, CDR3 protein. Rows may omit the clone size; those that give it use once, few, many or a size class.

v_gene: TRBV5-4; abundance: -; len: 15; CDR3aa: CASSLGGGGVYEQYF
v_gene: TRBV19; abundance: once; len: 14; CDR3aa: CASGEGDSRNEQFF
v_gene: TRBV10-3; abundance: once; len: 14; CDR3aa: CAISDLPQVAGYTF
v_gene: TRBV5-1; abundance: -; len: 15; CDR3aa: CASSTGLAEIETQYF
v_gene: TRBV5-4; abundance: -; len: 15; CDR3aa: CASSLGGISGNTIYF
v_gene: TRBV9; abundance: -; len: 15; CDR3aa: CASSVEGSPVYGYTF
v_gene: TRBV30; abundance: -; len: 18; CDR3aa: CAWSVRGGTGQGPYEQYF
v_gene: TRBV7-9; abundance: -; len: 16; CDR3aa: CASSTGTGVFVDTQYF
v_gene: TRBV6-1; abundance: -; len: 14; CDR3aa: CASSEVLGAYGYTF
v_gene: TRBV6-2/TRBV6-3; abundance: -; len: 17; CDR3aa: CASSEGTGVFIYNEQFF